This TCR beta chain emerged from a study of blood T cell repertoires in COVID-19. For the study at large: Acute-phase and convalescent COVID-19 samples originated in the United States, Italy and Spain. PBMCs, B-cell-depleted T cells, or T cells provided the cDNA or gDNA that made up the material.

Methods used by the authors: Reference gene primer amplification gave nucleated cell count estimates. Clones were sequenced by immunoSEQ multiplex PCR, and TCRdb holds only the in-frame ones, with some missing. The V and J calls and clone size come from that table; D and trimming were worked out from the DNA. The data hold 100,000 to 150,000 clones, with over 75% observed a single time. CDR3 size: 12 residues. V gave up 6 bases and J gave up 5 bases, with 10 bases separating them. Looked up from germline, CDR1 is MNHEY and CDR2 is SMNVEV (reference sequence). This receptor was taken from a woman over 75 with acute or convalescent COVID-19. Sequencing was carried out using peripheral blood. The rearrangement joins TRBV27 to TRBJ1-2; D is perhaps TRBD1 (5 bases). CDR3 sequence reads: CASSPAGYGYTF. The DNA of the CDR3 is TGTGCCAGCAGCCCGGCAGGGTATGGCTACACCTTC.